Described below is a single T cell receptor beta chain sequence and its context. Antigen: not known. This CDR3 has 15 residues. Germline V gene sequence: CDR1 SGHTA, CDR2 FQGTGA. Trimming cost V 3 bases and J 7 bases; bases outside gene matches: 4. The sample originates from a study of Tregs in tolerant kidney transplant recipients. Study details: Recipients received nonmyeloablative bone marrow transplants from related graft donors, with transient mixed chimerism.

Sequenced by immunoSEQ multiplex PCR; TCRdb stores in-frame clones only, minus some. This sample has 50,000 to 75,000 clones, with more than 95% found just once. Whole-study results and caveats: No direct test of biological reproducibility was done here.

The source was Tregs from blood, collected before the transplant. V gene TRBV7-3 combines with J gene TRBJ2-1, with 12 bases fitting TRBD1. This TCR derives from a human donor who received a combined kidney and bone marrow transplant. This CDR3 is CASSFRDRGLNEQFF. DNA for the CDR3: TGTGCCAGCAGCTTCCGGGACAGGGGGCTTAATGAGCAGTTCTTC.